One sample yielded the 18 T cell receptor beta chains listed below, sequenced in a study of T cell responses to AZD1222 COVID-19 vaccine. Libraries were prepared by immunoSEQ multiplex PCR; TCRdb keeps only in-frame clonotypes and omits some of them. The sample has tens of thousands of clones; nearly 90% are singletons. The specimen comprised peripheral blood, sampled 28 days after the second AZD1222 dose. These receptors were collected from an adult who received the AZD1222 COVID-19 vaccine.

The chain couples TRBV27 to TRBJ2-2; D perhaps matches TRBD1 (6 bases). V lost 7 bases and J 3 bases, leaving 12 bases between the germline ends. This CDR3 has 14 residues. Germline lookup yields CDR1 MNHEY and CDR2 SMNVEV (reference sequence). CDR3 DNA sequence: TGTGCCAGCACTTCCACAGGGTACACCGGGGAGCTGTTTTTT. It is translated as CASTSTGYTGELFF.

V and J are TRBV6-2 or TRBV6-3 and TRBJ2-5; 7 bases fit TRBD2. The CDR3 sequence is 15 residues long. The trim removed 2 bases at V and 4 bases at J, leaving 7 bases unmatched. The germline gives CDR1 MNHEY, CDR2 SVGEGT. The chain's CDR3 is CASSYPAGDRETQYF. CDR3 DNA: TGTGCCAGCAGTTACCCCGCGGGGGACCGAGAGACCCAGTACTTC.

This chain joins TRBV19 and TRBJ2-1, with 7 bases that match TRBD1. V lost 5 bases to trimming and J lost 5 bases; unmatched junction nucleotides: 3. This CDR3 is 13 amino acids long. Per the germline V gene, CDR1 is LNHDA and CDR2 is SQIVND (reference sequence). CDR3 sequence: CASSPTGDNEQFF. The CDR3 DNA reads as TGTGCCAGTAGTCCAACAGGGGACAATGAGCAGTTCTTC.

The V and J genes are TRBV4-2 and TRBJ1-4, with D unresolved. The CDR3 is 13 amino acids. CDR1 LGHNA and CDR2 YNFKEQ come from the germline V gene. V dropped 0 bases and J dropped 8 bases, with 7 bases sitting between them. The CDR3, as DNA: TGTGCCAGCAGCCAAGACTATCAGGAAAAACTGTTTTTT. Amino acid sequence: CASSQDYQEKLFF.

The chain combines TRBV5-1 with TRBJ1-3; D is ambiguous. With 0 bases removed from V and 3 bases from J, the gap between germline ends came to 13 bases. From germline, CDR1 is SGHRS and CDR2 YFSETQ. This CDR3 spans 16 amino acids. The CDR3 here is CASSLAPGGGGNTIYF. DNA of the CDR3: TGCGCCAGCAGCTTGGCCCCGGGAGGTGGTGGAAACACCATATATTTT.

This clone was seen just once. The chain employs TRBV11-3 and TRBJ2-1, with a possible D match to TRBD2 (5 bases). V lost 5 bases and J 2 bases, leaving 13 bases between the germline ends. The CDR3 is 15 residues long. Germline CDR1 SGHNT, CDR2 YENEEA. In DNA form, the CDR3 reads TGTGCCAGCAGCCTTAGCCCGGAGGCCTACAATGAGCAGTTCTTC. This translates into CASSLSPEAYNEQFF. The full variable domain, completed using reference TRBV11-3 and TRBJ2-1, is EAGVVQSPRYKIIEKKQPVAFWCNPISGHNTLYWYLQNLGQGPELLIRYENEEAVDDSQLPKDRFSAERLKGVDSTLKIQPAELGDSAVYLCASSLSPEAYNEQFFGPGTRLTVL.

The CDR3 bases are TGTGCCAGCAGCTTATTACGGGGGCTCGAGCAGTACTTC. It specifies CASSLLRGLEQYF. This sequence joins TRBV11-3 and TRBJ2-7, with D tentatively TRBD1 or TRBD2 (6 bases each). Trimming took off 2 bases at V and 6 bases at J, with 11 bases between the two ends. Per the germline V gene, CDR1 is SGHNT and CDR2 is YENEEA. The CDR3 totals 13 residues.

The chain couples TRBV6-5 to TRBJ2-7, with D possibly being TRBD1 (6 bases). Germline loops: CDR1 MNHEY, CDR2 SVGAGI. V was shortened by 5 bases and J by 7 bases, with 18 bases between the two germline ends. This CDR3 is built from 14 residues. The CDR3 DNA is TGTGCCAGCAGTCCAAGACAGGAACCTGTTGAGCAGTACTTC. Its protein is CASSPRQEPVEQYF.

The gene calls are TRBV18 and TRBJ1-1; D may be TRBD1 (6 bases). The CDR3 is 16 amino acids. V dropped 1 base and J dropped 0 bases, with 12 bases sitting between them. CDR1 and CDR2 (germline): KGHSH, LQKENI. CDR3 sequence: CASSPRGARMNTEAFF. The CDR3 nucleotides read TGTGCCAGCTCACCACGGGGGGCGAGAATGAACACTGAAGCTTTCTTT.

V usage is TRBV5-1 and J usage is TRBJ1-2; weak D call: TRBD1 (5 bases). CDR1 and CDR2 (germline): SGHRS, YFSETQ. The CDR3 spans 14 residues. Between the trimmed V and J ends, which lost 6 bases and 3 bases, there was a span of 15 bases. The CDR3 nucleotides are TGCGCCAGCACGACAGATCCCGGGGACTATGGCTACACCTTC. Amino acid sequence: CASTTDPGDYGYTF.

Only a few counts were recorded for this clone. The chain couples TRBV7-2 to TRBJ2-2, with a tentative D call TRBD2 (6 bases). Germline V gene data show CDR1 as SGHTA and CDR2 as FQGNSA. V gave up 2 bases and J gave up 0 bases, with 7 bases separating them. This CDR3 comprises 15 residues. The CDR3 nucleotides read TGTGCCAGCAGCTTAAGACTAGCGAACACCGGGGAGCTGTTTTTT. It yields the protein CASSLRLANTGELFF.

V gene TRBV7-2 combines with J gene TRBJ2-3; 8 nucleotides match TRBD2. The CDR3 totals 16 residues. With 3 bases clipped from V and 3 bases from J, the junction kept 8 bases outside the gene matches. Germline V gene data show CDR1 as SGHTA and CDR2 as FQGNSA. CDR3 region: CASSFLSSGRTDTQYF. CDR3 DNA: TGTGCCAGCAGCTTCCTCTCTAGCGGGCGGACAGATACGCAGTATTTT.

The genes are TRBV12-3 or TRBV12-4 and TRBJ2-7; D unresolved. This CDR3 contains 13 residues. Trimming removed 0 bases at V and 3 bases at J, with 6 bases between. CDR3 amino acids: CASSLAAFYEQYF. The DNA for the CDR3 is TGTGCCAGCAGTTTAGCCGCTTTCTACGAGCAGTACTTC.

The V call is TRBV10-1, the J call TRBJ2-7; perhaps D is TRBD1 or TRBD2 (5 bases each). Germline V gene lookup returns CDR1 WNHNN and CDR2 SYGVQD (reference sequence). The V end was cut by 0 bases, the J end by 7 bases, with 19 bases between. The CDR3 has 16 amino acids. The CDR3 nucleotides are TGCGCCAGCAGTGAGTCGTATTACTATCAGGGCGGGGAGCAGTACTTC. It specifies CASSESYYYQGGEQYF.

The genes are TRBV7-8 and TRBJ2-5; TRBD2 matches 11 bases. Per the germline V gene, CDR1 is SGHVS and CDR2 is FQNEAQ. Trimming at V came to 7 bases and at J to 4 bases, leaving 14 bases not matched to a gene. CDR3 length equals 17 residues. CDR3 in DNA: TGTGCCAGCACCCAACTTTCCGGTCTAGCGGGAGGAGAGACCCAGTACTTC. Translated: CASTQLSGLAGGETQYF. Combining the CDR3 with reference TRBV7-8 and TRBJ2-5 gives the whole variable domain GAGVSQSPRYKVAKRGQDVALRCDPISGHVSLFWYQQALGQGPEFLTYFQNEAQLDKSGLPSDRFFAERPEGSVSTLKIQRTQQEDSAVYLCASTQLSGLAGGETQYFGPGTRLLVL.

This chain joins TRBV24-1 and TRBJ2-3; TRBD1 or TRBD2 may be the D gene (5 bases each). Germline values: CDR1 KGHDR, CDR2 SFDVKD. The CDR3 sequence is 15 residues long. V was clipped by 4 bases and J by 5 bases, with 15 bases between them. Here the CDR3 reads CATSENRGQGDTQYF. CDR3 DNA: TGTGCCACCAGTGAGAATCGGGGCCAGGGAGATACGCAGTATTTT.

This clone was seen just once. The rearrangement links TRBV20-1 to TRBJ1-1; unclear D gene. The CDR3 covers 13 residues. The ends were cut back, 3 bases at V and 5 bases at J, with 13 bases in the middle. CDR1 and CDR2 (germline): DFQATT, SNEGSKA (reference sequence). CDR3 in DNA: TGCAGTGCTAGTGTCTCGGGTAGGACTGAAGCTTTCTTT. It is translated as CSASVSGRTEAFF.

The V call is TRBV19, the J call TRBJ1-5; TRBD1 is a possible D gene (5 bases). Trimming cost V 7 bases and J 1 base, with 14 bases left between them. Germline V gene lookup returns CDR1 LNHDA and CDR2 SQIVND (reference sequence). The CDR3 contains 15 residues. This CDR3 reads CASTRGEKSNQPQHF. DNA of the CDR3: TGTGCCAGTACCCGAGGGGAGAAAAGCAATCAGCCCCAGCATTTT.